This T cell receptor (beta chain) stems from a study of blood T cell repertoires in COVID-19. V shed 0 bases, J shed 2 bases, and the junction held 5 bases outside the gene matches. Germline loops: CDR1 PRHDT, CDR2 FYEKMQ (reference sequence). The CDR3 totals 17 residues. The participants were between 18 and 89 years old and came from some 23 US areas. Here immunoSEQ multiplex PCR was the method, and the copy in TCRdb shows in-frame clones only, minus some. The repertoire has a few hundred thousand clones, roughly 90% of them found once; the top ten carry about 0.78%. Sequenced sample: PBMCs or T cells enriched from blood (not recorded which). The sequence came from a woman in her 40s who had been exposed to COVID-19. This chain links TRBV13 with TRBJ2-1; 9 bases match TRBD1. In nucleotides, the CDR3 is TGTGCCAGCAGCTTAGGCCCGGGACAGGGTACCTACAATGAGCAGTTCTTC. Amino acids: CASSLGPGQGTYNEQFF.